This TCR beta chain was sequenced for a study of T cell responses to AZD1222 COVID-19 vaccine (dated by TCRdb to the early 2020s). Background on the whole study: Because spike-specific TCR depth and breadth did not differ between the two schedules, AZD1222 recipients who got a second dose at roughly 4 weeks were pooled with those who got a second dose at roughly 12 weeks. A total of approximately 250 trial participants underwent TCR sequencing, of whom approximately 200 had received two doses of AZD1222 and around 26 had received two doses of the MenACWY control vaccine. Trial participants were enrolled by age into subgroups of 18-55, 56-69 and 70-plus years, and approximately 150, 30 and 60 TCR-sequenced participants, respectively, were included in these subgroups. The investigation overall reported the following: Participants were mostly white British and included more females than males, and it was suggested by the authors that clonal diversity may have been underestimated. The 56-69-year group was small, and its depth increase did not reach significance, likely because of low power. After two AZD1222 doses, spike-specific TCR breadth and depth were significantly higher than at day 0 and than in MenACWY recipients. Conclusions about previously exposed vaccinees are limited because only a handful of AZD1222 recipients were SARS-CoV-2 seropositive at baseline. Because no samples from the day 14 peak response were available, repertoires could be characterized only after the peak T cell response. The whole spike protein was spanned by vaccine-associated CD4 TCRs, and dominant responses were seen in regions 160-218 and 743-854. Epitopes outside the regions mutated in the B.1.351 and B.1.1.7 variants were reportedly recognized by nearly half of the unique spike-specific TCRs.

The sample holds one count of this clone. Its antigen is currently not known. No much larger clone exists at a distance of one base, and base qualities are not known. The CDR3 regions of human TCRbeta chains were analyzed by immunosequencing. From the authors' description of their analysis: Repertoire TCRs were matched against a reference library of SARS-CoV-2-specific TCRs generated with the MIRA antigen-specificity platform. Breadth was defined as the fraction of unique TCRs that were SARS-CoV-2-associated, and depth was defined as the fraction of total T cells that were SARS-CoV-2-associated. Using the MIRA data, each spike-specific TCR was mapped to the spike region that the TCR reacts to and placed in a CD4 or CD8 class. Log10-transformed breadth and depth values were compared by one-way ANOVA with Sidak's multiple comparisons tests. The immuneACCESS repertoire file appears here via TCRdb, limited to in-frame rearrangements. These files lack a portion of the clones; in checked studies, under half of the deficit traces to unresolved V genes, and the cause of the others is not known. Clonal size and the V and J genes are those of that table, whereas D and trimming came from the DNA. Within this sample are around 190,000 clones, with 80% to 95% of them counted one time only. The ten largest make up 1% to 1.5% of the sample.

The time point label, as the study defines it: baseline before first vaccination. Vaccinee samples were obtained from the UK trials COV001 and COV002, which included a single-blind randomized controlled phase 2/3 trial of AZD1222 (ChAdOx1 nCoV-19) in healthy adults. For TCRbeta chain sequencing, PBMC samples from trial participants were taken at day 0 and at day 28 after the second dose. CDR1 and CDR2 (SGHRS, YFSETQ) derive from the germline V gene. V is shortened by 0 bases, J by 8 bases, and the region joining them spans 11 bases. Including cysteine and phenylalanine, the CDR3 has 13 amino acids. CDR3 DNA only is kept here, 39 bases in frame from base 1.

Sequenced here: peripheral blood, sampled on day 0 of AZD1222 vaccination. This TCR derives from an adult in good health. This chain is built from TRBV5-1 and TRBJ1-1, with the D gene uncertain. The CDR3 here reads CASSLGSSWEAFF. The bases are TGCGCCAGCAGCTTGGGTAGCAGCTGGGAAGCTTTCTTT.